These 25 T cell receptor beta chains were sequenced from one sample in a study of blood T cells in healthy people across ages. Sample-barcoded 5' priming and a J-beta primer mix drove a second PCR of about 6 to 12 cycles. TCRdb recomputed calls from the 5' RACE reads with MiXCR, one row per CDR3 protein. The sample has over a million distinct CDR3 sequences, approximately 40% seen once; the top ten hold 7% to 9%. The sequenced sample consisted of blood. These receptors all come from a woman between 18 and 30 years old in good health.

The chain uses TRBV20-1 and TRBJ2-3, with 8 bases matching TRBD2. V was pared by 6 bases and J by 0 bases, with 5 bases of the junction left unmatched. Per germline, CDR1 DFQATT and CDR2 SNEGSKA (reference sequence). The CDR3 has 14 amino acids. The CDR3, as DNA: TGCAGTGCGTTACTAGCGGTCAGCACAGATACGCAGTATTTT. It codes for CSALLAVSTDTQYF.

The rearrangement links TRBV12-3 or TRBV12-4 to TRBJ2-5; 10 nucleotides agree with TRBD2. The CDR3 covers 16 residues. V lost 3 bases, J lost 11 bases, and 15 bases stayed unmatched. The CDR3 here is CASSLRSSGRRHEQYF. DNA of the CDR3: TGTGCCAGCAGTTTGAGGAGTAGCGGGAGGAGGCATGAGCAGTACTTC.

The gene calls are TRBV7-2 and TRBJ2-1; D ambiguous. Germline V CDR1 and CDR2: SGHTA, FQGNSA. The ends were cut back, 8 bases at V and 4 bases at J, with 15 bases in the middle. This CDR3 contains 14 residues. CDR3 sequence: CASFKGPPYNEQFF. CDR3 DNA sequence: TGTGCCAGCTTTAAAGGTCCCCCATACAATGAGCAGTTCTTC.

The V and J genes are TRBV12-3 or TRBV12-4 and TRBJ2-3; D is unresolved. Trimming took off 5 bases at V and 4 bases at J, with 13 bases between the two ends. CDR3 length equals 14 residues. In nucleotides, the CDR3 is TGTGCCAGCAGTGTAGTCCCGAACGCAGATACGCAGTATTTT. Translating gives CASSVVPNADTQYF.

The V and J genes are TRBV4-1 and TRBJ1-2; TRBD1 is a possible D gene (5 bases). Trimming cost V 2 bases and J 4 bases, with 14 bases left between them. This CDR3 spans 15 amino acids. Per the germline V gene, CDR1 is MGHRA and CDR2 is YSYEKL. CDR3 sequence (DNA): TGCGCCAGCAGCCAACCGCAGGGAGGGACCTATGGCTACACCTTC. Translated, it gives CASSQPQGGTYGYTF.

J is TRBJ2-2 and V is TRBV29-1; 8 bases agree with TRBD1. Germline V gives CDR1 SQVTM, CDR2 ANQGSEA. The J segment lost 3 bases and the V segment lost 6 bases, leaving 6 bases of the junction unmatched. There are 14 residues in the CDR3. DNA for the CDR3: TGCAGCGTGGGGCAGGGGGCCCACACCGGGGAGCTGTTTTTT. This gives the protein CSVGQGAHTGELFF.

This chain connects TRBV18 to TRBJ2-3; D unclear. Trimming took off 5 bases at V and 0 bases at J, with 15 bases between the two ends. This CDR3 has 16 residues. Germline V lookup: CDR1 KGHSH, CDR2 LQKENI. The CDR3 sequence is CASSTFDGASTDTQYF. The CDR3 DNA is TGTGCCAGCTCAACCTTCGACGGAGCTAGCACAGATACGCAGTATTTT.

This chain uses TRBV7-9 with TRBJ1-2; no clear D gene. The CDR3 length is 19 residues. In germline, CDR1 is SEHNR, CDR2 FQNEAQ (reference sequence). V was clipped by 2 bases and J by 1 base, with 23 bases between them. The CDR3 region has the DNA TGTGCCAGCAGCTTATGGTCAGTCAGAAGCGCCTATTTTAACTATGGCTACACCTTC. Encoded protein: CASSLWSVRSAYFNYGYTF.

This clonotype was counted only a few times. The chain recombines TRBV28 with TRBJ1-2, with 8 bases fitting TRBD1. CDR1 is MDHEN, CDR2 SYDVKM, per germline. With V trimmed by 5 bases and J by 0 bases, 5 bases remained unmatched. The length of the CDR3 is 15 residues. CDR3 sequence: CASSTSGGPNYGYTF. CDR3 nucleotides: TGTGCCAGCAGTACATCAGGGGGCCCTAACTATGGCTACACCTTC.

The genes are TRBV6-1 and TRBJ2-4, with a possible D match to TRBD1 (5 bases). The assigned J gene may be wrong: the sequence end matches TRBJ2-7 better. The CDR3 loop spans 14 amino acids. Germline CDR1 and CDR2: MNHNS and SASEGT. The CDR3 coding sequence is TGTGCCAGCAGTGATATAGGGGTCTACTACGAGCAGTACTTC. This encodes CASSDIGVYYEQYF.

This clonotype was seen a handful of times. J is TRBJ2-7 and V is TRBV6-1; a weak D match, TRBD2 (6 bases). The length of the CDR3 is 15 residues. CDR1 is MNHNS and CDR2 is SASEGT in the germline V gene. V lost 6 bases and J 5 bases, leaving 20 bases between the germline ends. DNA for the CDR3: TGTGCCAGCAGCCTATCTGGACGGGACTGGAACGAGCAGTACTTC. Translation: CASSLSGRDWNEQYF.

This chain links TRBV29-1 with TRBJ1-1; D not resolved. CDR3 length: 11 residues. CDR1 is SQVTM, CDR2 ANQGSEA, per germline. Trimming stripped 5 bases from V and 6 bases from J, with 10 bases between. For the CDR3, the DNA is TGCAGCGTTTTCCGGGAACCTGAAGCTTTCTTT. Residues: CSVFREPEAFF. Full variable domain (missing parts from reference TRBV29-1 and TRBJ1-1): SAVISQKPSRDICQRGTSLTIQCQVDSQVTMMFWYRQQPGQSLTLIATANQGSEATYESGFVIDKFPISRPNLTFSTLTVSNMSPEDSSIYLCSVFREPEAFFGQGTRLTVV.

DNA of the CDR3: TGTGCCAGCTCACCACCCGTACGCCAGGACAATTTTGATGAGCAGTTCTTC. Amino acid sequence: CASSPPVRQDNFDEQFF. The rearrangement uses TRBV18 and TRBJ2-1; the D gene is possibly TRBD1 (5 bases). The CDR3 length is 17 residues. Trimming took off 0 bases at V and 8 bases at J, with 20 bases between the two ends. Germline V gene lookup returns CDR1 KGHSH and CDR2 LQKENI.

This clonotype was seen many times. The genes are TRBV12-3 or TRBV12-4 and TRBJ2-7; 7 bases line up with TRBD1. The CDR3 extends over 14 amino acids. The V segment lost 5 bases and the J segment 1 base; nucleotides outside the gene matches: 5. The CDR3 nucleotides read TGTGCCAGCAGTCCACAGGGGTTGTCCTACGAGCAGTACTTC. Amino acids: CASSPQGLSYEQYF.

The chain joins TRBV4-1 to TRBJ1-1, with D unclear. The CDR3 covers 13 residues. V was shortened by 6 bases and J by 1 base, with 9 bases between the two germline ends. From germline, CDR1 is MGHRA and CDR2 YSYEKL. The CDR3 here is CASSYQGNTEAFF. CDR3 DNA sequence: TGCGCCAGCAGTTATCAAGGGAACACTGAAGCTTTCTTT.

CDR3 residues: CAISENEKGDTQYF. The CDR3 coding sequence is TGTGCCATCAGTGAAAATGAAAAGGGGGATACGCAGTATTTT. The chain uses TRBV10-3 and TRBJ2-3, with TRBD1 as a possible D gene (5 bases). Germline lookup yields CDR1 ENHRY and CDR2 SYGVKD. This CDR3 contains 14 residues. V gave up 3 bases and J gave up 6 bases, with 13 bases separating them.

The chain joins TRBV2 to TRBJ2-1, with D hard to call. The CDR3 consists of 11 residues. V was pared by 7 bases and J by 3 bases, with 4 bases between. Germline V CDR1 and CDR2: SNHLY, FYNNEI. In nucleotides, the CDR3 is TGTGCCAGCAAGAACTACAATGAGCAGTTCTTC. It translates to CASKNYNEQFF. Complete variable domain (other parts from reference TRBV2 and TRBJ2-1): EPEVTQTPSHQVTQMGQEVILRCVPISNHLYFYWYRQILGQKVEFLVSFYNNEISEKSEIFDDQFSVERPDGSNFTLKIRSTKLEDSAMYFCASKNYNEQFFGPGTRLTVL.

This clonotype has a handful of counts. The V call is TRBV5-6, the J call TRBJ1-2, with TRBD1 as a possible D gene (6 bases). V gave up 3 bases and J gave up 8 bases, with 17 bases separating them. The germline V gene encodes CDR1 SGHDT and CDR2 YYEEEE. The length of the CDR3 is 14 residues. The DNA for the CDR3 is TGTGCCAGCAGCTGGGACCTTTCGGACAGAGGCTACACCTTC. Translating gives CASSWDLSDRGYTF.

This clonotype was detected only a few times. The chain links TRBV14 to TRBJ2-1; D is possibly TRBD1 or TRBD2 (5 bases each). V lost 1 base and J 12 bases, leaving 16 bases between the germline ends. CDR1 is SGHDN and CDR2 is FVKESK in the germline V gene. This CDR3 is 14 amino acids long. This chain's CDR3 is CASSQGGPRKWQFF. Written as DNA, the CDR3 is TGTGCCAGCAGCCAAGGGGGACCGCGAAAGTGGCAGTTCTTC.

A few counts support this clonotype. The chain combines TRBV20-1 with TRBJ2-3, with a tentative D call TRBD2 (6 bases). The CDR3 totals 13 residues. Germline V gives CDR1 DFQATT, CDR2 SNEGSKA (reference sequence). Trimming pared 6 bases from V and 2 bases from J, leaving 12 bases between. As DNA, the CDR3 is TGCAGTGCCCGGGAGAGCATCACAGATACGCAGTATTTT. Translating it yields CSARESITDTQYF.

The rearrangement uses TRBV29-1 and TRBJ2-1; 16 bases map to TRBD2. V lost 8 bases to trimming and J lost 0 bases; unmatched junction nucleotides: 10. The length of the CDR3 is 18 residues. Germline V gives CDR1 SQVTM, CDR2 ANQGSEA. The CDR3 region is CSFSGTSGRGSSYNEQFF. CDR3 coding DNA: TGCAGCTTCTCCGGGACTAGCGGGAGGGGAAGCTCCTACAATGAGCAGTTCTTC.

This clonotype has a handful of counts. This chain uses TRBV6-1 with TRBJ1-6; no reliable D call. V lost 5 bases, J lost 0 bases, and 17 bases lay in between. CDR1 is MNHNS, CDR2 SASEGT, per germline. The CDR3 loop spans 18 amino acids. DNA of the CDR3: TGTGCCAGCAGTCCCACCCGATCGGCGTCCTCCTATAATTCACCCCTCCACTTT. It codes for CASSPTRSASSYNSPLHF.

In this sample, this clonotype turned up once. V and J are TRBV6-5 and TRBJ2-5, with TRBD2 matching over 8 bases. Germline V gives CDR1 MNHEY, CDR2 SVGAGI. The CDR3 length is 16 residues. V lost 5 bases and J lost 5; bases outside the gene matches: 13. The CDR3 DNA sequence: TGTGCCAGCAGTCCCACATGGACTAGCAGGGGCGAGACCCAGTACTTC. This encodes CASSPTWTSRGETQYF.

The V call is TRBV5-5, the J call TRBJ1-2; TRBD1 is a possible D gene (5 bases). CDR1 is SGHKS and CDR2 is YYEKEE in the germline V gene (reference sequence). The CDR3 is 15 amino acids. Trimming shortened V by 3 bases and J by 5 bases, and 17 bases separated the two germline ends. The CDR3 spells CASSWDSGTFYGYTF. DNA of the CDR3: TGTGCCAGCAGCTGGGACTCAGGGACTTTTTATGGCTACACCTTC.

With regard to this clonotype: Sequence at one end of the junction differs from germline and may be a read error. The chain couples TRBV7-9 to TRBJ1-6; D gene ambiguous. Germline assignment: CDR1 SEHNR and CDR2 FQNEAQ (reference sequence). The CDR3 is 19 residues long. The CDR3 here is CVSSLVGQADWGYNSPLHF. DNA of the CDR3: TGTGTCAGCAGCTTAGTAGGGCAGGCCGACTGGGGATATAATTCACCCCTCCACTTT.